The 10 T cell receptor beta chains below all came from one sample that was sequenced in a study of cytomegalovirus exposure and HLA in healthy donors. Primers: 60 Vbeta forward and 13 Jbeta reverse. The table came from immunoSEQ multiplex PCR; TCRdb's copy has only in-frame clones and leaves some out. This table has about 180,000 clones, around 80% appearing once. Sequenced sample: PBMCs. These receptors originate from a girl between 5 and 17 years old in good health and CMV-seropositive.

The chain links TRBV5-1 to TRBJ1-2; 7 bases are a match to TRBD1. The junction had 3 bases not matched to a gene; V was cut back by 3 bases and J by 1 base. Germline values: CDR1 SGHRS, CDR2 YFSETQ. This CDR3 is 14 amino acids long. In nucleotides, the CDR3 is TGCGCCAGCAGCTCCTACAGGGGTAACTATGGCTACACCTTC. Protein product: CASSSYRGNYGYTF.

This clone was detected once. This chain links TRBV4-3 with TRBJ1-2; D possibly corresponds to TRBD1 (5 bases). Germline V lookup: CDR1 LGHNA, CDR2 YSLEER. With 0 bases removed from V and 7 bases from J, the gap between germline ends came to 15 bases. The CDR3 runs 15 residues. The CDR3 bases are TGCGCCAGCAGCCAAGACCCTCGACAGTCATTTGGCTACACCTTC. As protein: CASSQDPRQSFGYTF.

The chain has TRBV7-9 and TRBJ1-2; unclear D gene. The V gene's germline CDR1 is SEHNR and CDR2 FQNEAQ (reference sequence). V lost 5 bases and J 1 base, leaving 17 bases between the germline ends. This CDR3 has 16 amino acids. Here the CDR3 reads CASSNHTIQLNYGYTF. Here the CDR3 DNA reads TGTGCCAGCAGCAACCACACGATACAGCTTAACTATGGCTACACCTTC.

The CDR3 region is CASAFGLQNYGYTF. The CDR3 DNA follows: TGTGCCAGCGCCTTTGGCCTCCAGAACTATGGCTACACCTTC. This chain links TRBV11-2 with TRBJ1-2; D is unresolved. The CDR3 sequence is 14 residues long. The V and J ends lost 8 bases and 2 bases respectively, with 15 bases between them. Germline CDR1 is SGHAT and CDR2 is FQNNGV.

On this clone: Other nucleotide sequences from this sample produce the same CDR3. The CDR3 sequence is CSVGTGRHQPQHF. In DNA form, the CDR3 reads TGCAGCGTGGGGACGGGGAGGCATCAGCCCCAGCATTTT. The rearrangement uses TRBV29-1 and TRBJ1-5, with TRBD1 as a possible D gene (5 bases). This CDR3 is 13 amino acids long. Germline-derived CDR1 and CDR2 are SQVTM and ANQGSEA. V lost 6 bases and J lost 5, with 14 bases in between.

The rearrangement links TRBV4-1 to TRBJ2-7, with TRBD2 matching 7 bases. After removal of 1 base from V and 2 bases from J, the junction contained 8 bases not matched to a gene. The CDR3 totals 16 residues. The V gene's germline CDR1 is MGHRA and CDR2 YSYEKL. The CDR3 sequence is CASSQVLAAYTYEQYF. The CDR3 bases are TGCGCCAGCAGCCAAGTTCTAGCGGCCTACACCTACGAGCAGTACTTC.

V and J are TRBV5-8 and TRBJ1-1; the match to TRBD1 covers 8 bases. The germline V gene has CDR1 SGHTS and CDR2 YDEGEE. Trimming cost V 5 bases and J 5 bases; bases outside gene matches: 14. CDR3 length: 16 amino acids. In DNA, the CDR3 is TGTGCCAGCAGTAAGAACGCGAGGACAGGGTATACTGAAGCTTTCTTT. Translation gives CASSKNARTGYTEAFF.

V is TRBV7-9 and J is TRBJ1-2, with a tentative D call TRBD1 (5 bases). V was cut by 3 bases and J by 3 bases, with 14 bases left in between. CDR1 and CDR2 from the germline V gene are SEHNR and FQNEAQ (reference sequence). The CDR3 contains 15 residues. In DNA form, the CDR3 reads TGTGCCAGCAGCTTGGGGCAGGGACTCGACTATGGCTACACCTTC. Protein sequence: CASSLGQGLDYGYTF.

CDR3 DNA: TGTGCCAGCAGCTTGAAACAGGGGCACTACACCATATATTTT. It codes for CASSLKQGHYTIYF. V is TRBV5-5 and J is TRBJ1-3; 7 bases align to TRBD1. Germline V gene sequence: CDR1 SGHKS, CDR2 YYEKEE (reference sequence). This CDR3 region has 14 residues. V trimming: 1 base; J trimming: 8 bases; junction bases outside the gene matches: 6.

This rearrangement joins TRBV30 to TRBJ2-7; TRBD2 might be the D (6 bases). V lost 2 bases and J 3 bases, leaving 14 bases between the germline ends. Germline V gene lookup returns CDR1 GTSNPN and CDR2 SVGIG (reference sequence). The CDR3 has 14 amino acids. The CDR3 DNA sequence: TGTGCCTGGAGTAAGGGGATTAGCGGCTACGAGCAGTACTTC. Its protein is CAWSKGISGYEQYF.